This T cell receptor (beta chain) was identified in a study of PD-1 blockade in classical Hodgkin lymphoma. Time point described: newly diagnosed, previously untreated cHL patient sample. Some clones are missing from TCRdb's copy, which holds only in-frame ones; the method was immunoSEQ multiplex PCR. In the table there are approximately 31,000 clones, roughly 94% of which are singletons. Sequencing was carried out using peripheral blood mononuclear cells (PBMCs). This TCR was sampled from a human donor with classical Hodgkin lymphoma.

The CDR3, as DNA: TGCGCCAGCACCAAAGCTAGCGGGTCCGGGAATACGCAGTATTTT. This sequence encodes CASTKASGSGNTQYF. The rearrangement links TRBV5-1 to TRBJ2-3, with 8 bases that match TRBD2. V was clipped by 6 bases and J by 7 bases; unmatched bases: 13. The germline V gene encodes CDR1 SGHRS and CDR2 YFSETQ. CDR3 length: 15 residues.